The 2 T cell receptor beta chains below all came from one sample that was sequenced in a study of T cell responses to AZD1222 COVID-19 vaccine. Measured with immunoSEQ multiplex PCR; TCRdb has only the in-frame clones, and not every one. This sample has roughly 260,000 clones, with 90% to 95% found just once. The material was peripheral blood, obtained on day 0 of AZD1222 vaccination. All receptors come from an adult in good health.

The gene calls are TRBV5-1 and TRBJ2-6; weak D call: TRBD1 (5 bases). V shed 2 bases and J shed 2 bases, with 8 bases lying between them. CDR3 size: 15 residues. CDR1 SGHRS and CDR2 YFSETQ come from the germline V gene. This chain's CDR3 is CASSLQAAGANVLTF. The CDR3 nucleotides are TGCGCCAGCAGCTTACAGGCGGCTGGGGCCAACGTCCTGACTTTC.

The chain employs TRBV21-1 and TRBJ1-2; TRBD1, the table's D call, was not compared with the DNA. TRBV21-1 is assigned pseudogene status. There are 15 residues in the CDR3. DNA for the CDR3: TGTGCCAGCAGCAATGGGGCAGGGGAGCGGTATGGCTACACCTTC. Its protein is CASSNGAGERYGYTF.